This record covers a single T cell receptor (beta chain). It was during active infection that Seattle patients were enrolled and then longitudinally followed. Germline loops: CDR1 MNHEY, CDR2 SVGAGI. Trimming stripped 4 bases from V and 0 bases from J, with 6 bases between. This CDR3 is built from 13 residues. These data belong to a study of blood T cell repertoires in COVID-19. Overall study: The study drew acute and convalescent COVID-19 samples from the United States, Italy and Spain. The analysed material was cDNA or gDNA that came from T cells, B-cell-depleted T cells, or PBMCs.

In the original workflow: Scientists estimated how many nucleated cells there were by amplifying reference gene primers. Sequencing was performed with immunoSEQ multiplex PCR; in TCRdb, only in-frame clones are kept and a portion is missing. The V and J calls and clone size are taken from that table; D and trimming were inferred from the DNA. There are about 58,000 clones in the sample; about 83% occur only once, and more than 8.5% lies in the top ten. The specimen was peripheral blood. The rearrangement links TRBV6-5 to TRBJ1-1; TRBD1 might be the D (6 bases). This sequence originates from a man aged 50-60 years with COVID-19, enrolled during active disease. The CDR3 nucleotides are TGTGCCAGCAGTTCAGGGGTGAACACTGAAGCTTTCTTT. This sequence encodes CASSSGVNTEAFF.